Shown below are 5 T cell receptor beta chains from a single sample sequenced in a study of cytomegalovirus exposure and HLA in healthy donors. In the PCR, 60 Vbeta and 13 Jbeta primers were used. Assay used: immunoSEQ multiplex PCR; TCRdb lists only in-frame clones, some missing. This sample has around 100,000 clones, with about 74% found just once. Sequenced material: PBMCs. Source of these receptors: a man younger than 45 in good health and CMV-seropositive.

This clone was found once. The CDR3 protein is CASSQWAPRDRVQNEQFF. The DNA of the CDR3 is TGCGCCAGCAGCCAATGGGCCCCGAGGGACAGGGTCCAGAATGAGCAGTTCTTC. The chain combines TRBV4-1 with TRBJ2-1; TRBD1 aligns across 9 bases. There are 18 residues in the CDR3. The germline CDR1 and CDR2 sequences are MGHRA and YSYEKL. V trimming: 2 bases; J trimming: 7 bases; junction bases outside the gene matches: 15.

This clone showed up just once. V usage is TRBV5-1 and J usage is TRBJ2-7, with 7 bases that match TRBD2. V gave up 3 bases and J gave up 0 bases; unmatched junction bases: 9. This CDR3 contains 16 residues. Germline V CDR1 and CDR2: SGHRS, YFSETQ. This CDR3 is CASSSGAGVLSYEQYF. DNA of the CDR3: TGCGCCAGCAGCTCCGGGGCGGGGGTACTCTCCTACGAGCAGTACTTC.

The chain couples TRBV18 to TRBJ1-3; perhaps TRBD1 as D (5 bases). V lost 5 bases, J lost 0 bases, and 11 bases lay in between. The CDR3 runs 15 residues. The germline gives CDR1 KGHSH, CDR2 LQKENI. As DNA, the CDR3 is TGTGCCAGCTCAACTGGACACAGCTCTGGAAACACCATATATTTT. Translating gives CASSTGHSSGNTIYF.

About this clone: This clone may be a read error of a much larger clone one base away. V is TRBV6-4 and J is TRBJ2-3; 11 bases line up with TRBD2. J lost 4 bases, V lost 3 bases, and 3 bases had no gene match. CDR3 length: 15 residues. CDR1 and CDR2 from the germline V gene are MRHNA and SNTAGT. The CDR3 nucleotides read TGTGCCAGCAGTGAAGCTAGCGGGGGGTCAGATACGCAGTATTTT. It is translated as CASSEASGGSDTQYF.

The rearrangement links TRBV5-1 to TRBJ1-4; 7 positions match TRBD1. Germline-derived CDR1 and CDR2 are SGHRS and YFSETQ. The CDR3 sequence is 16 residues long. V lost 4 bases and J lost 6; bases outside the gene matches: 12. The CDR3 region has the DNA TGCGCCAGCAGCCCTGATACGACAGGGTGGGATGAAAAACTGTTTTTT. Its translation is CASSPDTTGWDEKLFF.